These 2 T cell receptor beta chains were all obtained from the same sample, sequenced in a study of T cell responses to AZD1222 COVID-19 vaccine. The protocol was immunoSEQ multiplex PCR, while the TCRdb copy is restricted to in-frame clones and leaves out a portion. The data hold about 100,000 clones, with 84% observed a single time. Here the sequenced sample was peripheral blood, taken on day 0 of AZD1222 vaccination. Receptors were obtained from an adult in good health.

Comment on this clone: This same CDR3 is encoded by further DNA sequences in the sample. In DNA form, the CDR3 reads TGTGCCAGCAGTTACTCGGACAGGGGGGCTGAAAAACTGTTTTTT. Its protein product is CASSYSDRGAEKLFF. The chain uses TRBV6-5 and TRBJ1-4, with 10 bases that match TRBD1. The CDR3 loop spans 15 amino acids. The germline gives CDR1 MNHEY, CDR2 SVGAGI. V trimming: 0 bases; J trimming: 7 bases; junction bases outside the gene matches: 2.

V gene TRBV18 combines with J gene TRBJ2-7; D might be TRBD2 (5 bases). Germline lookup yields CDR1 KGHSH and CDR2 LQKENI. V shed 3 bases and J shed 2 bases, with 5 bases lying between them. The CDR3 loop spans 12 amino acids. The DNA for the CDR3 is TGTGCCAGCTCACCTAGCGCCTACGAGCAGTACTTC. Protein: CASSPSAYEQYF.